What follows are 12 T cell receptor beta chains derived from one specimen sequenced in a study of cytotoxic CD8 clonotypes in ibrutinib-treated CLL. Produced via immunoSEQ multiplex PCR; TCRdb's table is partial and in-frame only. The sample consists of more than 110,000 clones, 76% of them appearing once. Specimen: PBMCs, collected after 24 months of ibrutinib treatment. These TCRs come from a human donor with chronic lymphocytic leukemia.

The V and J genes are TRBV18 and TRBJ1-4, with D uncertain. CDR1 and CDR2 (germline): KGHSH, LQKENI. The CDR3 length is 16 residues. The V and J ends lost 5 bases and 0 bases respectively, with 13 bases between them. CDR3 sequence reads: CASSDGSGTTNEKLFF. CDR3 DNA sequence: TGTGCCAGCTCAGACGGGTCGGGGACAACTAATGAAAAACTGTTTTTT.

J is TRBJ2-1 and V is TRBV30; 11 nucleotides agree with TRBD2. This CDR3 contains 13 residues. Germline trimming cut 8 bases from V and 4 bases from J; bases unmatched to any gene: 4. The germline CDR1 and CDR2 sequences are GTSNPN and SVGIG (reference sequence). The CDR3 region is CARASGGYNEQFF. The CDR3 nucleotides read TGTGCCCGGGCTAGCGGGGGGTACAATGAGCAGTTCTTC.

This clone was detected once. V and J are TRBV6-6 and TRBJ1-1; the D gene is possibly TRBD1 (5 bases). Trimming took off 7 bases at V and 4 bases at J, with 10 bases between the two ends. The CDR3 loop spans 12 amino acids. CDR1 is MNHNY and CDR2 is SVGAGI in the germline V gene (reference sequence). The CDR3 DNA follows: TGTGCCAGCAACGGGGCGAGCACTGAAGCTTTCTTT. Amino acid sequence: CASNGASTEAFF.

This clone has a handful of counts. The V and J genes are TRBV6-5 and TRBJ1-6, with 11 bases fitting TRBD1. Germline V gives CDR1 MNHEY, CDR2 SVGAGI. With V trimmed by 4 bases and J by 9 bases, 8 bases remained unmatched. The length of the CDR3 is 16 residues. CDR3 residues: CASSFGTGGGGSPLHF. DNA for the CDR3: TGTGCCAGCAGTTTCGGGACAGGGGGAGGTGGTTCACCCCTCCACTTT.

This clone showed up just once. The CDR3 loop reads CASSLNRGRETQYF. For the CDR3, the DNA is TGTGCCAGCAGCTTAAATAGGGGGCGGGAGACCCAGTACTTC. The chain employs TRBV5-4 and TRBJ2-5; 7 bases map to TRBD1. The CDR3 spans 14 residues. Trimming at V came to 2 bases and at J to 5 bases, leaving 6 bases not matched to a gene. Per the germline V gene, CDR1 is SGHNT and CDR2 is YYREEE (reference sequence).

J is TRBJ2-7 and V is TRBV28, with unresolved D. The CDR3 contains 15 residues. Germline V gene lookup returns CDR1 MDHEN and CDR2 SYDVKM. V gave up 3 bases and J gave up 5 bases, with 17 bases separating them. DNA for the CDR3: TGTGCCAGCAGTTTCTCGGTGGTATACCCCCACGAGCAGTACTTC. Encoded protein: CASSFSVVYPHEQYF.

Notes on this clone: Germline is not matched at one junction end, which may reflect a read error. The chain is built from TRBV7-3 and TRBJ1-2, with D unresolved. The germline V gene encodes CDR1 SGHTA and CDR2 FQGTGA. The CDR3 length is 19 residues. CDR3 protein: CASSLTPVVPVGTNYGYTF. CDR3 coding DNA: TGTGCCAGCAGCCTAACCCCAGTGGTGCCCGTGGGGACTAACTATGGCTACACCTTC.

The rearrangement links TRBV27 to TRBJ2-2; D call uncertain. V was pared by 7 bases and J by 0 bases, with 0 bases between. The CDR3 runs to 11 residues. Germline V gene lookup returns CDR1 MNHEY and CDR2 SMNVEV (reference sequence). The CDR3 is CASTNTGELFF. CDR3 in DNA: TGTGCCAGCACGAACACCGGGGAGCTGTTTTTT.

The rearrangement links TRBV11-2 to TRBJ2-1, with 12 nucleotides matching TRBD2. The length of the CDR3 is 15 residues. Germline V lookup: CDR1 SGHAT, CDR2 FQNNGV. J was trimmed by 7 bases and V by 5 bases; bases with no gene match: 6. CDR3 sequence (DNA): TGTGCCAGCAGCCATCTAGCGGGGGGGCGAAATGAGCAGTTCTTC. This translates into CASSHLAGGRNEQFF. The full variable domain, completed using reference TRBV11-2 and TRBJ2-1, is EAGVAQSPRYKIIEKRQSVAFWCNPISGHATLYWYQQILGQGPKLLIQFQNNGVVDDSQLPKDRFSAERLKGVDSTLKIQPAKLEDSAVYLCASSHLAGGRNEQFFGPGTRLTVL.

The gene calls are TRBV4-1 and TRBJ2-7; possibly TRBD1 or TRBD2 for D (5 bases each). The CDR3 covers 19 residues. V gave up 4 bases and J gave up 1 base, with 26 bases separating them. Germline lookup yields CDR1 MGHRA and CDR2 YSYEKL. As DNA, the CDR3 is TGCGCCAGCAGCCTGATGGTGGGGCGGGCAGGAGGTTGGTCCTACGAGCAGTACTTC. It codes for CASSLMVGRAGGWSYEQYF.

This sequence joins TRBV6-5 and TRBJ2-7; the match to TRBD1 covers 7 bases. Trimming removed 2 bases from V and 4 bases from J; junction bases left unmatched: 5. The CDR3 is 14 residues long. Germline assignment: CDR1 MNHEY and CDR2 SVGAGI. The CDR3 DNA reads TGTGCCAGCAGTTACGGGCAGGGGGTATACGAGCAGTACTTC. As protein: CASSYGQGVYEQYF.

The V and J genes are TRBV7-2 and TRBJ2-5; D remains ambiguous. V lost 1 base, J lost 3 bases, and 9 bases lay in between. The germline gives CDR1 SGHTA, CDR2 FQGNSA. The CDR3 length is 14 residues. This chain's CDR3 is CASSLGILKETQYF. CDR3 DNA sequence: TGTGCCAGCAGCTTAGGTATTCTTAAAGAGACCCAGTACTTC.